A selection of T cell receptor beta chains follows, all from one sample in a study of CD8+ T cells in alopecia areata. Only in-frame clones appear in the TCRdb table, and some are missing; sequencing was by immunoSEQ multiplex PCR. This table has about 200,000 clones, more than 55% appearing once. This sample comprised CD4+ T cells sorted from blood, obtained at week 4, from a patient treated with tofacitinib. These receptors were taken from a human donor with alopecia areata. Both conserved end residues are part of each CDR3. The D gene is left open where the match is weak. Rows may omit the clone size; those that give it use once, few, many or a size class.

V gene: TRBV4-2
D gene: TRBD1
J gene: TRBJ1-2
clone size: -
CDR3 protein: CASSQDPGQGPNYGYTF
CDR3 DNA: TGTGCCAGCAGCCAAGATCCGGGACAGGGCCCCAACTATGGCTACACCTTC

V gene: TRBV15
D gene: -
J gene: TRBJ2-1
clone size: -
CDR3 protein: CATSRDISGAGNEQFF
CDR3 DNA: TGTGCCACCAGCAGAGATATTTCGGGGGCGGGGAATGAGCAGTTCTTC

V gene: TRBV30
D gene: -
J gene: TRBJ1-2
clone size: few
CDR3 protein: CAWSVYRAPVGGYGYTF
CDR3 DNA: TGTGCCTGGAGTGTATACAGGGCCCCCGTGGGTGGCTATGGCTACACCTTC

V gene: TRBV29-1
D gene: -
J gene: TRBJ1-2
clone size: -
CDR3 protein: CSVALQAQLYGYTF
CDR3 DNA: TGCAGCGTTGCCTTACAGGCTCAGTTATATGGCTACACCTTC

V gene: TRBV5-1
D gene: TRBD1
J gene: TRBJ2-5
clone size: -
CDR3 protein: CASSPGTAQETQYF
CDR3 DNA: TGCGCCAGCAGCCCAGGGACAGCCCAAGAGACCCAGTACTTC

V gene: TRBV2
D gene: -
J gene: TRBJ2-2
clone size: -
CDR3 protein: CASSELTSNTGELFF
CDR3 DNA: TGTGCCAGCAGTGAATTAACCTCGAACACCGGGGAGCTGTTTTTT

V gene: TRBV7-9
D gene: TRBD1
J gene: TRBJ1-6
clone size: few
CDR3 protein: CASRPTGTALNSPLHF
CDR3 DNA: TGTGCCAGCAGACCAACCGGGACAGCCCTAAATTCACCCCTCCACTTT

V gene: TRBV25-1
D gene: -
J gene: TRBJ2-6
clone size: -
CDR3 protein: CASSEGLWANVLTF
CDR3 DNA: TGTGCCAGCAGTGAGGGGCTCTGGGCCAACGTCCTGACTTTC

V gene: TRBV30
D gene: TRBD1
J gene: TRBJ1-5
clone size: once
CDR3 protein: CAWARTGVFSNQPQHF
CDR3 DNA: TGTGCCTGGGCCAGGACAGGGGTCTTTAGCAATCAGCCCCAGCATTTT

V gene: TRBV19
D gene: -
J gene: TRBJ1-1
clone size: few
CDR3 protein: CASRYYRDTEAFF
CDR3 DNA: TGTGCCAGTAGGTATTATCGGGACACTGAAGCTTTCTTT